Below, 21 T cell receptor beta chains from the same sample are listed, as sequenced in a study of immune reconstitution after stem cell transplant in scleroderma. TCRdb reprocessed the RT-PCR reads with MiXCR, giving one entry per CDR3 protein. Among under 2,500 distinct CDR3 sequences listed, less than 8% were seen once. This specimen was collected before or after autologous hematopoietic stem cell transplantation (not recorded which). Source of these receptors: a male donor with systemic sclerosis.

This clonotype is medium-sized by share. J is TRBJ2-7 and V is TRBV2; TRBD1 agrees at 7 bases. CDR1 is SNHLY and CDR2 is FYNNEI in the germline V gene. V was clipped by 5 bases and J by 1 base; unmatched bases: 14. The CDR3 totals 17 residues. The DNA for the CDR3 is TGTGCCAGCAGTAGACGACAGGGTACTTTTGAATCCTACGAGCAGTACTTC. It is translated as CASSRRQGTFESYEQYF.

This clonotype is medium-sized within its sample. V and J are TRBV6-6 and TRBJ1-6, with no clear D. Germline-derived CDR1 and CDR2 are MNHNY and SVGAGI (reference sequence). V lost 8 bases and J 0 bases, leaving 8 bases between the germline ends. The CDR3 length is 14 residues. CDR3 sequence (DNA): TGTGCCAGCCTAAAGGGCTCCTATAATTCACCCCTCCACTTT. Amino acids: CASLKGSYNSPLHF.

By frequency in the sample, this clonotype is medium-sized (0.01 to 0.1%). V and J are TRBV9 and TRBJ1-4; 9 positions match TRBD1. Germline V lookup: CDR1 SGDLS, CDR2 YYNGEE. After removal of 2 bases from V and 4 bases from J, the junction contained 6 bases not matched to a gene. The CDR3 sequence is 16 residues long. CDR3 residues: CASSVGQGLDNEKLFF. DNA of the CDR3: TGTGCCAGCAGCGTCGGACAGGGGTTGGATAATGAAAAACTGTTTTTT. The whole variable domain, filled in from reference TRBV9 and TRBJ1-4, reads DSGVTQTPKHLITATGQRVTLRCSPRSGDLSVYWYQQSLDQGLQFLIQYYNGEERAKGNILERFSAQQFPDLHSELNLSSLELGDSALYFCASSVGQGLDNEKLFFGSGTQLSVL.

By its share, this clonotype is large. CDR3 DNA sequence: TGTGCCACCACCGGGACAGGCGTCTACGAGCAGTACTTC. Translation: CATTGTGVYEQYF. This chain joins TRBV6-1 and TRBJ2-7; 8 bases match TRBD1. V shed 10 bases, J shed 3 bases, and the junction held 8 bases outside the gene matches. CDR1 is MNHNS and CDR2 is SASEGT in the germline V gene. The CDR3 runs to 13 residues.

The table lists this clonotype with a count of one. Mismatch with germline at one junction end may stem from a read error. The J gene is TRBJ1-1, the V gene TRBV7-9; perhaps TRBD1 as D (5 bases). The CDR3 consists of 13 residues. The germline gives CDR1 SEHNR, CDR2 FQNEAQ (reference sequence). CDR3 nucleotides: TGTGCCAGCAGCCTAAATCTGGACACTGAGGCTTTCTTT. It yields the protein CASSLNLDTEAFF.

By share, this clonotype counts as large. The chain is built from TRBV6-5 and TRBJ1-1; the D is unclear. This CDR3 spans 15 amino acids. Germline lookup yields CDR1 MNHEY and CDR2 SVGAGI. V dropped 2 bases and J dropped 1 base, with 11 bases sitting between them. The CDR3: CASSYLALTNTEAFF. The CDR3 DNA follows: TGTGCCAGCAGTTACCTGGCTCTGACGAACACTGAAGCTTTCTTT.

This clonotype was found a few times. This rearrangement joins TRBV20-1 to TRBJ1-5; no firm D call. The CDR3 consists of 14 residues. Looked up from germline, CDR1 is DFQATT and CDR2 is SNEGSKA (reference sequence). With 4 bases removed from V and 2 bases from J, the gap between germline ends came to 12 bases. The chain's CDR3 is CSATPGGGNQPQHF. The CDR3 nucleotides read TGCAGTGCTACCCCGGGCGGGGGCAATCAGCCCCAGCATTTT.

This clonotype was recorded a few times. The gene calls are TRBV5-1 and TRBJ2-5; maybe TRBD1 (6 bases). Germline CDR1 SGHRS, CDR2 YFSETQ. V shed 1 base and J shed 1 base, with 20 bases lying between them. The CDR3 runs to 18 residues. CDR3 region: CASSLLWVQGLFQETQYF. CDR3 in DNA: TGCGCCAGCAGCTTGCTGTGGGTACAGGGCCTTTTCCAAGAGACCCAGTACTTC.

This clonotype was seen a few times. The rearrangement uses TRBV18 and TRBJ2-7; D may be TRBD1 or TRBD2 (6 bases each). Germline CDR1 reads KGHSH; CDR2 reads LQKENI. V shed 3 bases and J shed 4 bases, with 16 bases lying between them. The CDR3 has 15 amino acids. The CDR3 DNA reads as TGTGCCAGCTCACCTTCTGGCAAGGGGGGATACGAGCAGTACTTC. It codes for CASSPSGKGGYEQYF.

Remarks on this clonotype: A much larger clonotype is one base distant, so this may be a read error. J is TRBJ2-3 and V is TRBV5-1, with D tentatively TRBD2 (6 bases). Germline loops: CDR1 SGHRS, CDR2 YFSETQ. This CDR3 contains 18 residues. The CDR3 region has the DNA TGCGCCAGCAGCTGGACCCCTAGGGTAGCGGCGATCACAGGTACGCAGTATTTT. Its protein product is CASSWTPRVAAITGTQYF.

This clonotype is categorized as medium-sized. The genes are TRBV27 and TRBJ2-3; D may be TRBD2 (6 bases). The germline gives CDR1 MNHEY, CDR2 SMNVEV (reference sequence). V was trimmed by 4 bases and J by 3 bases, leaving 14 bases between them. The CDR3 is 15 amino acids. The CDR3 sequence is CASSWVGGMTDTQYF. The CDR3 DNA reads TGTGCCAGCAGTTGGGTGGGGGGAATGACAGATACGCAGTATTTT.

This clonotype is labeled medium-sized. The gene calls are TRBV5-6 and TRBJ1-1; D is ambiguous. CDR1 and CDR2 (germline): SGHDT, YYEEEE. The CDR3 consists of 15 residues. Trimming removed 0 bases at V and 0 bases at J, with 9 bases between. As DNA, the CDR3 is TGTGCCAGCAGCTTGGTCCCGACTATGAACACTGAAGCTTTCTTT. Protein product: CASSLVPTMNTEAFF.

This clonotype is labeled medium-sized. The rearrangement links TRBV18 to TRBJ1-1; D possibly corresponds to TRBD1 (6 bases). Trimming removed 7 bases at V and 8 bases at J, with 20 bases between. There are 14 residues in the CDR3. Germline V gives CDR1 KGHSH, CDR2 LQKENI. CDR3 DNA: TGTGCCAGCTTTAAGGGGGGCGTCGAAGGGGAAGCTTTCTTT. It encodes CASFKGGVEGEAFF.

In its sample, this clonotype is medium-sized. The chain carries TRBV4-2 and TRBJ2-1; 9 bases align to TRBD2. Germline CDR1 LGHNA, CDR2 YNFKEQ. The trim removed 4 bases at V and 8 bases at J, leaving 9 bases unmatched. CDR3 length: 15 residues. The CDR3 reads CASSRGGLANHEQFF. In DNA, the CDR3 is TGTGCCAGCAGCCGGGGGGGACTAGCTAACCATGAGCAGTTCTTC.

In its sample, this clonotype ranks as medium-sized (0.01 to 0.1%). The chain has TRBV7-2 and TRBJ2-4; 10 bases map to TRBD2. Germline V gene data show CDR1 as SGHTA and CDR2 as FQGNSA. The J segment lost 2 bases and the V segment lost 3 bases, leaving 7 bases of the junction unmatched. This CDR3 has 17 residues. The CDR3 reads CASSFSGGAITKNIQYF. The CDR3 coding sequence is TGTGCCAGCAGCTTCAGCGGGGGGGCCATTACCAAAAACATTCAGTACTTC.

The gene calls are TRBV11-3 and TRBJ2-1; no reliable D call. Trimming pared 0 bases from V and 10 bases from J, leaving 7 bases between. The germline V gene encodes CDR1 SGHNT and CDR2 YENEEA. This CDR3 region has 12 residues. CDR3 region: CASSLEMGEQFF. The CDR3, as DNA: TGTGCCAGCAGCTTAGAGATGGGCGAGCAGTTCTTC. Drawing the rest from reference TRBV11-3 and TRBJ2-1, the complete variable domain is EAGVVQSPRYKIIEKKQPVAFWCNPISGHNTLYWYLQNLGQGPELLIRYENEEAVDDSQLPKDRFSAERLKGVDSTLKIQPAELGDSAVYLCASSLEMGEQFFGPGTRLTVL.

Judged by abundance, this clonotype is medium-sized (0.01 to 0.1%). V usage is TRBV11-2 and J usage is TRBJ2-6; D unclear. Germline V gene lookup returns CDR1 SGHAT and CDR2 FQNNGV. The CDR3 has 13 amino acids. Trimming removed 7 bases from V and 0 bases from J, with 4 bases in between. CDR3 in amino acids: CASTHSGANVLTF. CDR3 bases: TGTGCCAGCACCCACTCTGGGGCCAACGTCCTGACTTTC. The whole variable domain, remainder taken from reference TRBV11-2 and TRBJ2-6, is EAGVAQSPRYKIIEKRQSVAFWCNPISGHATLYWYQQILGQGPKLLIQFQNNGVVDDSQLPKDRFSAERLKGVDSTLKIQPAKLEDSAVYLCASTHSGANVLTFGAGSRLTVL.

By share, this clonotype counts as medium-sized. The chain has TRBV10-3 and TRBJ2-7; perhaps TRBD1 as D (5 bases). Between the trimmed V and J ends, which lost 2 bases and 2 bases, there was a span of 10 bases. The CDR3 totals 14 residues. CDR1 and CDR2 (germline): ENHRY, SYGVKD. The CDR3 DNA follows: TGTGCCATCAGTGAGGACAGATCTACCTACGAGCAGTACTTC. Amino acid sequence: CAISEDRSTYEQYF.

By share, this clonotype counts as medium-sized (0.01 to 0.1%). The genes are TRBV15 and TRBJ1-6; maybe TRBD1 (6 bases). V dropped 1 base and J dropped 7 bases, with 11 bases sitting between them. This CDR3 contains 15 residues. The germline V gene encodes CDR1 LNHNV and CDR2 YYDKDF (reference sequence). For the CDR3, the DNA is TGTGCCACCAGCAGAGGGGGGGGCCACAATTCACCCCTCCACTTT. It translates to CATSRGGGHNSPLHF. Complete variable domain (other parts from reference TRBV15 and TRBJ1-6): DAMVIQNPRYQVTQFGKPVTLSCSQTLNHNVMYWYQQKSSQAPKLLFHYYDKDFNNEADTPDNFQSRRPNTSFCFLDIRSPGLGDTAMYLCATSRGGGHNSPLHFGNGTRLTVT.

In this sample, this clonotype is medium-sized. CDR3 sequence reads: CASSWESFGTYNEQFF. The CDR3 DNA is TGCGCCAGCAGCTGGGAATCGTTTGGGACGTACAATGAGCAGTTCTTC. The rearrangement uses TRBV5-1 and TRBJ2-1; D possibly matches TRBD1 or TRBD2 (5 bases each). CDR3 length: 16 amino acids. Germline-derived CDR1 and CDR2 are SGHRS and YFSETQ. V lost 3 bases and J lost 4, with 17 bases in between.

The gene calls are TRBV2 and TRBJ2-3; D is unclear. The CDR3 covers 16 residues. Trimming stripped 2 bases from V and 2 bases from J, with 14 bases between. CDR1 and CDR2 (germline): SNHLY, FYNNEI. The CDR3 DNA is TGTGCCAGCAGTGAACATGTTTCCGTATCCACAGATACGCAGTATTTT. The encoded protein is CASSEHVSVSTDTQYF.